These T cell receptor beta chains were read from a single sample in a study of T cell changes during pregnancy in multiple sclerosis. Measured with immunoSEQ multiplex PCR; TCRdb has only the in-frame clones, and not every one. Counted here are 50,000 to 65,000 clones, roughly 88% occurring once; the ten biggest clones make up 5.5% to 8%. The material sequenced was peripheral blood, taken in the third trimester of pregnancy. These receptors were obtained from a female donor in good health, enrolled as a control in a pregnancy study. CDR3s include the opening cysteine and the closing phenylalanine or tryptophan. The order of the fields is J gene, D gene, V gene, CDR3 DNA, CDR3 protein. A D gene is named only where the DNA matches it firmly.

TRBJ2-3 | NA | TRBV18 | TGTGCCAGCTCACACCCTAGCTCAGATACGCAGTATTTT | CASSHPSSDTQYF
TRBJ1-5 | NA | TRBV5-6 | TGTGCCAGCAGCTCCGGGGGGAGGAACAATCAGCCCCAGCATTTT | CASSSGGRNNQPQHF
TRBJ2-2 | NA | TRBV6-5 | TGTGCCAGCAGTTACGGGACTGTTAGGACCGGGGAGCTGTTTTTT | CASSYGTVRTGELFF
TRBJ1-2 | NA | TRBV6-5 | TGTGCCAGCAGTTACTCGACAGAACCTAACTATGGCTACACCTTC | CASSYSTEPNYGYTF
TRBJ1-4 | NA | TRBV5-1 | TGCGCCAGCAGCTTGGCCGGGAGAAATGAAAAACTGTTTTTT | CASSLAGRNEKLFF
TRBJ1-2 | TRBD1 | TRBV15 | TGTGCCACCAGCAGCTCCGGACAGGGACCGGATGGCTACACCTTC | CATSSSGQGPDGYTF
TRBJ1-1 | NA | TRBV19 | TGTGCCAGTAGTACCAACGGGTTGAACACTGAAGCTTTCTTT | CASSTNGLNTEAFF
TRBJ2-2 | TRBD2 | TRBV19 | TGTGCCAGTACCCCAGGCGCTGCTAGCGGGAGGGCCGCCGGGGAGCTGTTTTTT | CASTPGAASGRAAGELFF
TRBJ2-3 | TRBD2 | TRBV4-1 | TGCGCCAGCAGCCAAGCTAGCGGGGGCAGCACAGATACGCAGTATTTT | CASSQASGGSTDTQYF
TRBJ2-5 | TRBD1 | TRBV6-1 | TGTGCCGGCGCCTCGGGACAGGGTGTGGAGACCCAGTACTTC | CAGASGQGVETQYF
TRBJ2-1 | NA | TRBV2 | TGTGCCAGCTCTTTAAATGAGCAGTTCTTC | CASSLNEQFF
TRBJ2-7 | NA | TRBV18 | TGTGCCAGCTCACCTTCTTCCCACGGGAGTCGCGAGCAGTACTTC | CASSPSSHGSREQYF
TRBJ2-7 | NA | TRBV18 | TGTGCCAGCTCACCGGCCGGCGGAGACTACGAGCAGTACTTC | CASSPAGGDYEQYF
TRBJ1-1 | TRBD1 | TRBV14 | TGTGCCAGCAGCCAAGACCGACCTACTTCAGGGGGCAGGAACACTGAAGCTTTCTTT | CASSQDRPTSGGRNTEAFF
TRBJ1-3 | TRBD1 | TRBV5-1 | TGCGCCAGCAGCCCAGGGGGCGCGACTGGAAACACCATATATTTT | CASSPGGATGNTIYF
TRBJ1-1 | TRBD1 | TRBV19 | TGTGCCAGTAGGTCCAGGGGGCAGAACACTGAAGCTTTCTTT | CASRSRGQNTEAFF
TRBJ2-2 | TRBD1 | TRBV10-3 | TGTGCCATCAGTGATATCCTCGGACAGGGGAATGGCGGGGAGCTGTTTTTT | CAISDILGQGNGGELFF
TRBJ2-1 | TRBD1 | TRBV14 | TGTGCCAGCAGCGAAAACAGGGGGTCCTCCTACAATGAGCAGTTCTTC | CASSENRGSSYNEQFF
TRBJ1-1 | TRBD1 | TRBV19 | TGTGCCAGTAGTATCCTGCAGGGGGCGAGAACTGAAGCTTTCTTT | CASSILQGARTEAFF
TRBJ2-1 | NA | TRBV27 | TGTGCCAGCAGTGGGGCCCGAGGGGGTGAGCAGTTCTTC | CASSGARGGEQFF
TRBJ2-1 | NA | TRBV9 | TGTGCCAGCGGGAGCGTAACGTACAATGAGCAGTTCTTC | CASGSVTYNEQFF
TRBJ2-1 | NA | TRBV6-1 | TGTGCCAGCAGTGAACGCGGGGTCTTTGGGGTCTTC | CASSERGVFGVF